This T cell receptor beta chain was obtained from a study of T cells after posttransplantation cyclophosphamide. Broader study findings: TRB clonality was highly associated with recipient CMV seropositivity and reactivation. TRB overlap between skin or GI tissue T cells and blood was limited.

J was trimmed by 3 bases and V by 5 bases; bases with no gene match: 5. From germline, CDR1 is SEHNR and CDR2 FQNEAQ (reference sequence). The CDR3 is made up of 14 amino acids. Here immunoSEQ multiplex PCR was the method, and the copy in TCRdb shows in-frame clones only, minus some. This repertoire shows roughly 17,000 clones, around four fifths found once; its top ten account for about 8.6%. Peripheral blood was collected from the related graft donor on the marrow donation day. This clone was detected only a few times. Antigen specificity is unknown. The TCR was taken from a man aged 30 to 39 in good health and a related stem cell transplant donor. The rearrangement uses TRBV7-9 and TRBJ2-7, with TRBD1 matching over 9 bases. Sequencing was carried out using memory CD4+ T cells sorted from blood. The CDR3 here is CASSPGQGNYEQYF. In nucleotides, the CDR3 is TGTGCCAGCAGCCCAGGACAGGGGAACTACGAGCAGTACTTC.